This TCR beta chain was obtained from a study of beta chain features in type 1 diabetes. Notes on the study in general: PCR may have favored shorter templates equally in patients and controls. Across all four CD4+ subsets, people with type 1 diabetes showed modestly shorter TCRB CDR3s.

The isolated RNA, all of it, was reverse transcribed, so expressed TCRB transcripts were what got sequenced. Method: immunoSEQ multiplex PCR; TCRdb's copy keeps in-frame clones and lacks some. The sample lists hundreds of thousands of clones, around an eighth occurring once. Regarding this clone: Its antigen is as yet unknown.

V was cut by 1 base and J by 2 bases, with 12 bases left in between. The CDR3 runs to 16 residues. Germline CDR1 reads SGHTA; CDR2 reads FQGTGA. Researchers reported sorting CD4+ naive, central memory, regulatory and stem cell-like memory cells via CD45RO/CCR7/CD25/CD127/CD95/CD27. The sample comprised naive CD4+ T cells from blood. The V gene is TRBV7-3, the J gene TRBJ2-1, with a weak D call TRBD1 (6 bases). This receptor was identified in a man in his late teens or twenties with type 1 diabetes. The CDR3 sequence: CASSLNGGQTYNEQFF. The CDR3 DNA reads as TGTGCCAGCAGCTTAAATGGCGGACAGACCTACAATGAGCAGTTCTTC.